Listed below are T cell receptor beta chains from one sample, sequenced in a study of Graves' ophthalmopathy and Graves' hyperthyroidism. Via MiXCR, TCRdb re-called the multiplex PCR reads, giving one row per CDR3 protein. The sample yields 350,000 to 450,000 distinct CDR3 sequences, approximately 20% seen once. Sample: peripheral blood. The receptors stem from a woman aged 18 to 35 with Graves' ophthalmopathy. The CDR3 runs from the conserved cysteine through the conserved F or W. A D gene is named only where the DNA matches it firmly. Expanded clones get a size class; other rows say once, few or many, or leave the size out.

j_call: TRBJ2-5
v_call: TRBV6-2/TRBV6-3
d_call: TRBD1
clone_size: many
cdr3_nt: TGTGCCAGCAGGTGGGACAGGGGGTTGGAGACCCAGTACTTC
cdr3_aa: CASRWDRGLETQYF

j_call: TRBJ2-2
v_call: TRBV6-2/TRBV6-3
d_call: TRBD1
clone_size: many
cdr3_nt: TGTGCCAGCAGTTACTTGGGACAGGTGAACACCGGGGAGCTGTTTTTT
cdr3_aa: CASSYLGQVNTGELFF

j_call: TRBJ1-1
v_call: TRBV6-5
d_call: -
clone_size: many
cdr3_nt: TGTGCCAGCAGTTACGGGCCTCAGGGCGCTGAAGCTTTCTTT
cdr3_aa: CASSYGPQGAEAFF

j_call: TRBJ2-7
v_call: TRBV27
d_call: -
clone_size: many
cdr3_nt: TGTGCCAGCAGTCTTGAACCCGGGACTGTGACCTACGAGCAGTACTTC
cdr3_aa: CASSLEPGTVTYEQYF

j_call: TRBJ2-7
v_call: TRBV28
d_call: TRBD2
clone_size: once
cdr3_nt: TGTGCCAGCAGTTCGATAGCGGGCCACTCCTACGAGCAGTACTTC
cdr3_aa: CASSSIAGHSYEQYF

j_call: TRBJ2-5
v_call: TRBV27
d_call: -
clone_size: -
cdr3_nt: TGTGCCAGCAGTACGCGGGGTAGGGGAGATGAGACCCAGTACTTC
cdr3_aa: CASSTRGRGDETQYF

j_call: TRBJ1-2
v_call: TRBV7-2
d_call: TRBD1
clone_size: many
cdr3_nt: TGTGCCAGCAGAAAGACAGGGGGTGACTATGGCTACACCTTC
cdr3_aa: CASRKTGGDYGYTF

j_call: TRBJ1-2
v_call: TRBV4-2
d_call: -
clone_size: many
cdr3_nt: TGTGCCAGCAGCCAAGGGCGGAACTATGGCTACACCTTC
cdr3_aa: CASSQGRNYGYTF

j_call: TRBJ2-5
v_call: TRBV30
d_call: TRBD1
clone_size: many
cdr3_nt: TGTGCCTGGAGTGTAATAAGGGGACAGGCGGGGGAGACCCAGTACTTC
cdr3_aa: CAWSVIRGQAGETQYF

j_call: TRBJ1-2
v_call: TRBV12-3/TRBV12-4
d_call: -
clone_size: many
cdr3_nt: TGTGCCAGCAGTATGACGGCCGGCTATGGCTACACCTTC
cdr3_aa: CASSMTAGYGYTF

j_call: TRBJ2-5
v_call: TRBV11-2
d_call: TRBD2
clone_size: -
cdr3_nt: TGTGCCAGCAGCCCCCCCTTAGGTAGCGGGAGCGGCCAAGAGACCCAGTACTTC
cdr3_aa: CASSPPLGSGSGQETQYF

j_call: TRBJ2-7
v_call: TRBV28
d_call: -
clone_size: many
cdr3_nt: TGTGCCAGCATCTCCCGGCCGCCCTACGAGCAGTACTTC
cdr3_aa: CASISRPPYEQYF

j_call: TRBJ2-3
v_call: TRBV28
d_call: TRBD1
clone_size: many
cdr3_nt: TGTGCCAGCAGGGACCCGACAGGGTTCGCAGATACGCAGTATTTT
cdr3_aa: CASRDPTGFADTQYF

j_call: TRBJ1-2
v_call: TRBV6-5
d_call: -
clone_size: many
cdr3_nt: TGTGCCAGCAGTTACTTCGGGGGGGGCATAAACTATGGCTACACCTTC
cdr3_aa: CASSYFGGGINYGYTF

j_call: TRBJ2-2
v_call: TRBV6-1
d_call: -
clone_size: few
cdr3_nt: TGTGCCAGCCTCTCTACGAACACCGGGGAGCTGTTTTTT
cdr3_aa: CASLSTNTGELFF

j_call: TRBJ1-5
v_call: TRBV13
d_call: TRBD1
clone_size: many
cdr3_nt: TGTGCCAGCAGCTCCAGGGGGGGGGGGCAGCCCCAGCATTTT
cdr3_aa: CASSSRGGGQPQHF

j_call: TRBJ2-5
v_call: TRBV25-1
d_call: -
clone_size: -
cdr3_nt: TGTGCCAGCAGTGAGTACAGGCTCGCGGGCCAAGAGACCCAGTACTTC
cdr3_aa: CASSEYRLAGQETQYF

j_call: TRBJ1-2
v_call: TRBV5-1
d_call: TRBD1
clone_size: many
cdr3_nt: TGCGCCAGCAGCGCGGACAGGTCCGGGGACTATGGCTACACCTTC
cdr3_aa: CASSADRSGDYGYTF

j_call: TRBJ2-7
v_call: TRBV29-1
d_call: -
clone_size: many
cdr3_nt: TGCAGCGTTGTATCTGGGAACTCCTACGAGCAGTACTTC
cdr3_aa: CSVVSGNSYEQYF

j_call: TRBJ1-1
v_call: TRBV28
d_call: TRBD1
clone_size: few
cdr3_nt: TGTGCCAGCAGCCTTTTGGGCACAGGGGGCTTGAACACTGAAGCTTTCTTT
cdr3_aa: CASSLLGTGGLNTEAFF

j_call: TRBJ2-7
v_call: TRBV28
d_call: -
clone_size: many
cdr3_nt: TGTGCCAGCAGTGGGGGGTTACAGGGTAAAGCCTTCGGGCAGTACTTC
cdr3_aa: CASSGGLQGKAFGQYF

j_call: TRBJ1-5
v_call: TRBV30
d_call: -
clone_size: many
cdr3_nt: TGTGCCTGGAGTGTAGGGGACAATCAGCCCCAGCATTTT
cdr3_aa: CAWSVGDNQPQHF

j_call: TRBJ2-7
v_call: TRBV7-2
d_call: -
clone_size: many
cdr3_nt: TGTGCCAGCAGCGGACCGGACAGCCAGCAGTACTTC
cdr3_aa: CASSGPDSQQYF

j_call: TRBJ2-2
v_call: TRBV6-5
d_call: TRBD2
clone_size: many
cdr3_nt: TGTGCCAGCAGTACCCGACTAGCGGATACCGGGGAGCTGTTTTTT
cdr3_aa: CASSTRLADTGELFF

j_call: TRBJ2-1
v_call: TRBV27
d_call: TRBD2
clone_size: many
cdr3_nt: TGTGCCGTCAAGCGGGGCCTCTCCTACAATGAGCAGTTCTTC
cdr3_aa: CAVKRGLSYNEQFF

j_call: TRBJ2-7
v_call: TRBV9
d_call: -
clone_size: many
cdr3_nt: TGTGCCAGCAGCGTAGGGGACGGGGACGAGCAGTACTTC
cdr3_aa: CASSVGDGDEQYF

j_call: TRBJ2-7
v_call: TRBV28
d_call: -
clone_size: -
cdr3_nt: TGTGCCAGCAGTCCTCGGACGGGGGTCTACGAGCAGTACTTC
cdr3_aa: CASSPRTGVYEQYF

j_call: TRBJ2-5
v_call: TRBV7-6
d_call: TRBD1
clone_size: many
cdr3_nt: TGTGCCAGCAGCTTAGGGACAGGGCGACAAGAGACCCAGTACTTC
cdr3_aa: CASSLGTGRQETQYF

j_call: TRBJ2-5
v_call: TRBV6-5
d_call: -
clone_size: -
cdr3_nt: TGTGCCAGCAGTTTTGGCAAGTCATCCACCGAACAAGAGACCCAGTACTTC
cdr3_aa: CASSFGKSSTEQETQYF

j_call: TRBJ1-5
v_call: TRBV5-6
d_call: -
clone_size: many
cdr3_nt: TGTGCCAGCAGCCAGAAGAAGTACCAGCCCCAGCATTTT
cdr3_aa: CASSQKKYQPQHF

j_call: TRBJ1-5
v_call: TRBV18
d_call: -
clone_size: -
cdr3_nt: TGTGCCAGCTCACTACCCATGGCGGACAGAAGGAATCAGCCCCAGCATTTT
cdr3_aa: CASSLPMADRRNQPQHF